Sequencing of this T cell receptor beta chain was carried out in a study of blood T cell repertoires in COVID-19. Background on the study: The origin of the acute and convalescent COVID-19 samples was the United States, Italy and Spain. The analysed material was cDNA or gDNA that came from T cells, B-cell-depleted T cells, or PBMCs.

Using immunoSEQ multiplex PCR, the repertoire was profiled, and TCRdb retains in-frame clones only, with some absent. Among some 89,000 clones listed, 76% were seen once. Input material: peripheral blood. The TCR comes from a man between 65 and 85 years old with acute or convalescent COVID-19.

CDR3 sequence: CAISESSGGEAEAFF. DNA for the CDR3: TGTGCCATCAGTGAGTCCTCGGGGGGCGAGGCTGAAGCTTTCTTT. V is TRBV10-3 and J is TRBJ1-1, with D possibly being TRBD1 (6 bases). The germline gives CDR1 ENHRY, CDR2 SYGVKD. The CDR3 totals 15 residues. Between the trimmed V and J ends, which lost 0 bases and 6 bases, there was a span of 14 bases.